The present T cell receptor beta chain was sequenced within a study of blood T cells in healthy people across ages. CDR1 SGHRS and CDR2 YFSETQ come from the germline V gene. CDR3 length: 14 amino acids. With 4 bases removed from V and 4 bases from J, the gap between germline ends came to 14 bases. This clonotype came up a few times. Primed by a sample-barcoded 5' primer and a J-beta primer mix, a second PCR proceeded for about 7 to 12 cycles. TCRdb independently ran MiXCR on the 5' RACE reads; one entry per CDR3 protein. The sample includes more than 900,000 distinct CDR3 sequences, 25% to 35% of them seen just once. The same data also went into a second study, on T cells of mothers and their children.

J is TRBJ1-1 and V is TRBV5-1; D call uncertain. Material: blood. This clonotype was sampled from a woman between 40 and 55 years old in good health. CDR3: CASSQDLESTEAFF. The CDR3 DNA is TGCGCCAGCAGCCAGGACCTTGAGAGCACTGAAGCTTTCTTT.